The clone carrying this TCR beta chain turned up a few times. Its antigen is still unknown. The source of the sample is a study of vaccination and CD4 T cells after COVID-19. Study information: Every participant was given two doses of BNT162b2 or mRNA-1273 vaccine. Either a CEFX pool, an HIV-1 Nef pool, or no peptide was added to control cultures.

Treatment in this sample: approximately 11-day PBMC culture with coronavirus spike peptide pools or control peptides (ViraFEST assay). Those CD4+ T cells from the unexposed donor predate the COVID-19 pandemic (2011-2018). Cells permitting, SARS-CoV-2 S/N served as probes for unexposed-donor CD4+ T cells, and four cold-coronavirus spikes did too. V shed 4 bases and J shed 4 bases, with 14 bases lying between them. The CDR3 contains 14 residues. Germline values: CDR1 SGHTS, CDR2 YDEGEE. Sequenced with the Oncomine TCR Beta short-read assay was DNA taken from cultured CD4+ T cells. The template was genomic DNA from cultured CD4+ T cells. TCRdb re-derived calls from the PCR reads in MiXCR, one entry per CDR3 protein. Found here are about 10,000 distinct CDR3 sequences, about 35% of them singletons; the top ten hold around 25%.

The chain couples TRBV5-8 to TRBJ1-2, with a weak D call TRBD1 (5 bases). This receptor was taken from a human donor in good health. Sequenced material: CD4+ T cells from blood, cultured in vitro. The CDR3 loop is CASSRDPQGYGYTF. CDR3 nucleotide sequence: TGTGCCAGCAGCAGGGACCCCCAGGGCTATGGCTACACCTTC.